These T cell receptor beta chains were read from a single sample in a study of CD8+CD57+ T cells in acquired aplastic anemia. TCRdb independently ran MiXCR on the reads; one entry per CDR3 protein. The table includes about 160,000 distinct CDR3 sequences, about 45% detected once. The sequenced material came from sorted CD4+, CD8+, or CD8+CD57+ T cells (not recorded which) from PBMCs. Receptors originate from a human donor with aplastic anemia. CDR3s include the opening cysteine and the closing phenylalanine or tryptophan. Fields, in order: CDR3 length, J gene, V gene, clone size, D gene, CDR3 DNA, CDR3 protein. D genes are given only for firm matches. Expanded clones are given a class, and other clones once, few, many or no size at all.

>15|TRBJ1-2|TRBV5-5|many|TRBD1
TGTGCCAGCAGCTTGGGGGGACAGGGGGCTTTTGGCTACACCTTC
CASSLGGQGAFGYTF
>13|TRBJ2-3|TRBV6-1|few|NA
TGTGCCAGCAGTAGGGACCGGCCAGATACGCAGTATTTT
CASSRDRPDTQYF
>14|TRBJ1-5|TRBV20-1|NA|TRBD1
TGCAGTGCTAGAGATCCGAGAGGGGACAGCCCCGAGCATTTT
CSARDPRGDSPEHF
>21|TRBJ1-1|TRBV7-6|NA|NA
TGTGCCAGCAGCTCTTCTCTCCAGACCGGGACCAACTTTCAATCGAACACTGAAGCTTTCTTT
CASSSSLQTGTNFQSNTEAFF
>17|TRBJ2-7|TRBV3-1|many|NA
TGTGCCAGCAGCCAAGCCGGACGAGTCGCCGGACCCTACGAGCAGTACTTC
CASSQAGRVAGPYEQYF
>13|TRBJ1-5|TRBV7-3|NA|TRBD1
TGTGCCAGCAGCTCTGACAGGGGCCAGCCCCAGCATTTT
CASSSDRGQPQHF
>15|TRBJ2-7|TRBV25-1|NA|TRBD2
TGTGCCAGCAGTGAGACTAGCGGGGGAGTTGACGAGCAGTACTTC
CASSETSGGVDEQYF
>15|TRBJ2-5|TRBV2|NA|NA
TGTGCCAGCAGTACTCCTTCAGGGGCCGGGGAGACCCAGTACTTC
CASSTPSGAGETQYF
>14|TRBJ2-1|TRBV24-1|NA|NA
TGTGCCACCAGTGTGTGGCTAAGAGGCAATGAGCAGTTCTTC
CATSVWLRGNEQFF
>18|TRBJ2-1|TRBV19|NA|TRBD2
TGTGCCAGTAGTCCCCGGGGGGGGCAGGCGAGCTCCTACAATGAGCAGTTCTTC
CASSPRGGQASSYNEQFF
>14|TRBJ1-1|TRBV6-1|many|TRBD1
TGTGCCAGCAACCCCGGGACAGGGTGGACTGAAGCTTTCTTT
CASNPGTGWTEAFF
>15|TRBJ1-3|TRBV6-1|NA|NA
TGTGCCAGCAGGGGGCAGGCATACTCTGGAAACACCATATATTTT
CASRGQAYSGNTIYF
>15|TRBJ2-5|TRBV7-7|many|NA
TGTGCCAGCGCCCCCGGCAGGCGCACCCAAGAGACCCAGTACTTC
CASAPGRRTQETQYF
>11|TRBJ1-1|TRBV29-1|once|NA
TGCAGCGTTGGGCTGGAGACTGAAGCTTTCTTT
CSVGLETEAFF